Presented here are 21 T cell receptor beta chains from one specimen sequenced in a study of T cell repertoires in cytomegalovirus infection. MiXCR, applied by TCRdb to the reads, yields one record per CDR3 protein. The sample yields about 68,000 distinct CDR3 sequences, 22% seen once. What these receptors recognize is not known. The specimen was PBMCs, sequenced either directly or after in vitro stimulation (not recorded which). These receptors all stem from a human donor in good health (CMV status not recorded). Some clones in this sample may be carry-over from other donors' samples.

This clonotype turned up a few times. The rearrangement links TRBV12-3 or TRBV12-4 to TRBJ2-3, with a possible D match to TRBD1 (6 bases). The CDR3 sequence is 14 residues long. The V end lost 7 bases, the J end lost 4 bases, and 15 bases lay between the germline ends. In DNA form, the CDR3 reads TGTGCCAGCAACTACAGGGTGAGGGCAGATACGCAGTATTTT. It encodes CASNYRVRADTQYF.

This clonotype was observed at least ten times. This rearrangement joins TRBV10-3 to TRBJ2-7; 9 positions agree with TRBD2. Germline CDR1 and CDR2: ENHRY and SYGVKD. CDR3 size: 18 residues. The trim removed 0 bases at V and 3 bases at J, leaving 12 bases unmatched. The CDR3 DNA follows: TGTGCCATCAGTGAGTCGAATTTAGCGGGAGTTTCGGGCTACGAGCAGTACTTC. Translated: CAISESNLAGVSGYEQYF.

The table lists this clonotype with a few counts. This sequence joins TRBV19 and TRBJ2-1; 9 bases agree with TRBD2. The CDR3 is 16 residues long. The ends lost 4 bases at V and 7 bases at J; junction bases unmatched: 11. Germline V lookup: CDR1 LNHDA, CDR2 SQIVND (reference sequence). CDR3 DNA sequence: TGTGCCAGTAGTACCAGCCTAGCGGGAACTCAGAATGAGCAGTTCTTC. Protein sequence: CASSTSLAGTQNEQFF.

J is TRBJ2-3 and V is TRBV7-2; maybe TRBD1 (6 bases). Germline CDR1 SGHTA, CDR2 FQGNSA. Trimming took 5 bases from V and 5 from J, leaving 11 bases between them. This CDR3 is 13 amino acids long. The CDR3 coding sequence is TGTGCCAGCAGCCGGACAGTTAAAGATACGCAGTATTTT. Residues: CASSRTVKDTQYF. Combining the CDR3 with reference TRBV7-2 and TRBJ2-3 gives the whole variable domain GAGVSQSPSNKVTEKGKDVELRCDPISGHTALYWYRQSLGQGLEFLIYFQGNSAPDKSGLPSDRFSAERTGGSVSTLTIQRTQQEDSAVYLCASSRTVKDTQYFGPGTRLTVL.

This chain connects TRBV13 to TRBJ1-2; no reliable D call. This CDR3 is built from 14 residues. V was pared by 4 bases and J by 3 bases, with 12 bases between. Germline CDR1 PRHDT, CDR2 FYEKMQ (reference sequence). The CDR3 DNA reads TGTGCCAGCAGCTCAAGGCGGGGAGACTATGGCTACACCTTC. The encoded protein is CASSSRRGDYGYTF.

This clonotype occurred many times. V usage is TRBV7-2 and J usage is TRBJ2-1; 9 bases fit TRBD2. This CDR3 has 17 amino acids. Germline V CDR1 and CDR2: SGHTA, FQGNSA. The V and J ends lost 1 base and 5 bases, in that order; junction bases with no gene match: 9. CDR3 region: CASSLVLREGWDNEQFF. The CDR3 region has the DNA TGTGCCAGCAGCTTAGTCTTGCGGGAGGGCTGGGACAATGAGCAGTTCTTC.

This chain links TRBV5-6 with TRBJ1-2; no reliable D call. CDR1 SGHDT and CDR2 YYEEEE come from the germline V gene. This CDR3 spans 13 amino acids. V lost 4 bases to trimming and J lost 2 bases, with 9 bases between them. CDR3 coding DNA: TGTGCCAGCAGCCCTGTCGCGAACTATGGCTACACCTTC. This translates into CASSPVANYGYTF. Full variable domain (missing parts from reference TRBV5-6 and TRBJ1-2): DAGVTQSPTHLIKTRGQQVTLRCSPKSGHDTVSWYQQALGQGPQFIFQYYEEEERQRGNFPDRFSGHQFPNYSSELNVNALLLGDSALYLCASSPVANYGYTFGSGTRLTVV.

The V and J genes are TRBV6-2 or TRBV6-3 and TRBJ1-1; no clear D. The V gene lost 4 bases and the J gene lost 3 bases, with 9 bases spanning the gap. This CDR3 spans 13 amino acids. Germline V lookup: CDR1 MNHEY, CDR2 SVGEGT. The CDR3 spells CASSSKGYTEAFF. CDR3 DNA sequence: TGTGCCAGCAGTTCGAAGGGTTACACTGAAGCTTTCTTT.

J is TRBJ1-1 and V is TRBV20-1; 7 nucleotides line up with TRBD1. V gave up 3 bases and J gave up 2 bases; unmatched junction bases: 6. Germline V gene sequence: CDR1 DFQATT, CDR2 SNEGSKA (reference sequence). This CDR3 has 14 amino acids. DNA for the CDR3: TGCAGTGCTAGGCTGGGGACAGCCAACACTGAAGCTTTCTTT. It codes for CSARLGTANTEAFF.

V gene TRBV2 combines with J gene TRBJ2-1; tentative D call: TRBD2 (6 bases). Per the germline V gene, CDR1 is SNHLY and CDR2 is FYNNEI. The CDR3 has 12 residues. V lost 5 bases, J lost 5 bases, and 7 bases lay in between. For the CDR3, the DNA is TGTGCCAGCAGTTGGACTAACAATGAGCAGTTCTTC. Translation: CASSWTNNEQFF.

As DNA, the CDR3 is TGTGCCAGCAGCCAAACTAGCGGGCTATACAATGAGCAGTTCTTC. It codes for CASSQTSGLYNEQFF. This sequence joins TRBV14 and TRBJ2-1, with 9 bases matching TRBD2. In germline, CDR1 is SGHDN, CDR2 FVKESK. J was trimmed by 4 bases and V by 2 bases; bases with no gene match: 3. The CDR3 has 15 amino acids.

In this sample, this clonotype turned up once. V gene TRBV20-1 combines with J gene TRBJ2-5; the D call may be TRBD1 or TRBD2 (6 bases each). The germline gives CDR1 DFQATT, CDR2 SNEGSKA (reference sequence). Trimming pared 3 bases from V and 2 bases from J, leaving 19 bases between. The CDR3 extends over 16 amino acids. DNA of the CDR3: TGCAGTGCTAGTCTACAGGGAGGCCCCCAACAAGAGACCCAGTACTTC. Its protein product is CSASLQGGPQQETQYF.

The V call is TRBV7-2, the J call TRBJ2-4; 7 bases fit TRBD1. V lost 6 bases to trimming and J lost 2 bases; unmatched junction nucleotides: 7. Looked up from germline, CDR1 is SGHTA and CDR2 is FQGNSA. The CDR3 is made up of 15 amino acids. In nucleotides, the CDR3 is TGTGCCAGCAGGATGACAGGGACATCCAAAAACATTCAGTACTTC. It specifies CASRMTGTSKNIQYF.

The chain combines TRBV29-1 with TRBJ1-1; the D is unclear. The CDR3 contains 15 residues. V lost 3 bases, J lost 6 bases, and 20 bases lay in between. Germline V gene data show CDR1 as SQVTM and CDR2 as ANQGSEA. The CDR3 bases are TGCAGCGTTGAGACTCGTGTCACCCTTCAGTCTGAAGCTTTCTTT. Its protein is CSVETRVTLQSEAFF.

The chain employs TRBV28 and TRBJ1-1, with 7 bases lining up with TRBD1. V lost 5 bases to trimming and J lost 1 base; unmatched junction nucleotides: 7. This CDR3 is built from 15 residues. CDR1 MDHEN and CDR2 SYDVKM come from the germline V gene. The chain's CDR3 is CASSPQQGKNTEAFF. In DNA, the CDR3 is TGTGCCAGCAGTCCTCAACAGGGGAAGAACACTGAAGCTTTCTTT.

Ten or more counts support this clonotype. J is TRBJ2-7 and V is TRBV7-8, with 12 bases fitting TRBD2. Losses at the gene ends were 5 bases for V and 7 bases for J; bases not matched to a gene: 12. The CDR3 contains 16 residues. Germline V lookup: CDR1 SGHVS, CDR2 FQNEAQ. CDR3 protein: CASSPPRLAGEGEQYF. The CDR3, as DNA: TGTGCCAGCAGCCCCCCCCGACTAGCGGGAGAGGGGGAGCAGTACTTC.

The CDR3 is CASSPQSTAGNTIYF. Written as DNA, the CDR3 is TGTGCCAGCTCACCACAATCGACTGCTGGAAACACCATATATTTT. This chain joins TRBV18 and TRBJ1-3; D is uncertain. Trimming stripped 1 base from V and 2 bases from J, with 9 bases between. Germline V CDR1 and CDR2: KGHSH, LQKENI. The CDR3 totals 15 residues. Full variable domain (outside the CDR3, taken from reference TRBV18 and TRBJ1-3): NAGVMQNPRHLVRRRGQEARLRCSPMKGHSHVYWYRQLPEEGLKFMVYLQKENIIDESGMPKERFSAEFPKEGPSILRIQQVVRGDSAAYFCASSPQSTAGNTIYFGEGSWLTVV.

CDR3 sequence: CASRPGLYEKLFF. The CDR3 nucleotides read TGTGCCAGCAGACCCGGACTCTACGAAAAACTGTTTTTT. This sequence joins TRBV12-3 or TRBV12-4 and TRBJ1-4; no clear D. This CDR3 has 13 residues. The V gene lost 6 bases and the J gene lost 8 bases, with 13 bases spanning the gap.

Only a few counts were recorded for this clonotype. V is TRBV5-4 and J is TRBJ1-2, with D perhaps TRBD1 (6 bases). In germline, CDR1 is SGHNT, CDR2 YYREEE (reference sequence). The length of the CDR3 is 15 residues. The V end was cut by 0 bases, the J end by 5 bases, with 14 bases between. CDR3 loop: CASSLGISGTYGYTF. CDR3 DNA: TGTGCCAGCAGCTTGGGAATCTCCGGGACATATGGCTACACCTTC.

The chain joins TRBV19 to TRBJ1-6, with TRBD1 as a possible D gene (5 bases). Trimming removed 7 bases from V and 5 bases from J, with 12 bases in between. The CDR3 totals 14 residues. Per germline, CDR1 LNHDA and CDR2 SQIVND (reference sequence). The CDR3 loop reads CASTGGVHNSPLHF. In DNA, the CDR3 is TGTGCCAGTACTGGAGGGGTTCATAATTCACCCCTCCACTTT.

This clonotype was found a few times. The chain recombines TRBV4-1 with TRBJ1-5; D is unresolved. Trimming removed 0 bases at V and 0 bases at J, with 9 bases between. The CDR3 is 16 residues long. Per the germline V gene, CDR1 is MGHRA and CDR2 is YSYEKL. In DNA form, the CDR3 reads TGCGCCAGCAGCCAAGAGCGGTCATATAGCAATCAGCCCCAGCATTTT. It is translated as CASSQERSYSNQPQHF.